Listed here are 18 T cell receptor beta chains from one sample, sequenced in a study of blood T cell repertoires in COVID-19. Repertoires were generated with immunoSEQ multiplex PCR, while TCRdb's copy carries only in-frame clones and drops some. The sample has approximately 210,000 clones; approximately 82% are singletons. The source material was peripheral blood. These receptor sequences come from a middle-aged woman with acute or convalescent COVID-19.

The gene calls are TRBV20-1 and TRBJ1-4; D call uncertain. The germline CDR1 and CDR2 sequences are DFQATT and SNEGSKA (reference sequence). CDR3 length: 11 residues. The germline V and J ends were trimmed by 6 bases and 8 bases, with 10 bases remaining between them. CDR3 sequence (DNA): TGCAGTGCCCTACGAAGCGAAAAACTGTTTTTT. This sequence encodes CSALRSEKLFF.

The chain links TRBV5-1 to TRBJ2-7; 9 nucleotides agree with TRBD1. Trimming cost V 4 bases and J 4 bases; bases outside gene matches: 6. The CDR3 runs to 14 residues. Germline V gives CDR1 SGHRS, CDR2 YFSETQ. In DNA form, the CDR3 reads TGCGCCAGCAGCCCCGGGACAGGGAGGTACGAGCAGTACTTC. Translating gives CASSPGTGRYEQYF.

This clone turned up a few times. The V call is TRBV14, the J call TRBJ1-1; D gene ambiguous. Germline V gene data show CDR1 as SGHDN and CDR2 as FVKESK. With 1 base removed from V and 0 bases from J, the gap between germline ends came to 15 bases. CDR3 length: 17 residues. In DNA form, the CDR3 reads TGTGCCAGCAGCCAAGGGGTGGGCAGGCCTCTGAACACTGAAGCTTTCTTT. Its translation is CASSQGVGRPLNTEAFF.

The J gene is TRBJ1-2, the V gene TRBV27, with 10 bases that match TRBD1. Germline-derived CDR1 and CDR2 are MNHEY and SMNVEV (reference sequence). V shed 3 bases, J shed 4 bases, and the junction held 11 bases outside the gene matches. The CDR3 covers 17 residues. CDR3 amino acids: CASSFLGTGALGYGYTF. The DNA of the CDR3 is TGTGCCAGCAGTTTCCTCGGGACAGGGGCTTTGGGCTATGGCTACACCTTC.

The chain couples TRBV25-1 to TRBJ2-7, with D possibly matching TRBD2 (5 bases). V was pared by 2 bases and J by 5 bases, with 13 bases between. Germline V lookup: CDR1 MGHDK, CDR2 SYGVNS. The CDR3 runs to 14 residues. CDR3 sequence (DNA): TGTGCCAGCAGTGAACGAGAGGGAGTCAACGAGCAGTACTTC. Translating it yields CASSEREGVNEQYF.

The gene calls are TRBV18 and TRBJ2-7; the match to TRBD1 covers 9 bases. Germline V gene sequence: CDR1 KGHSH, CDR2 LQKENI. This CDR3 is 17 amino acids long. Germline trimming cut 1 base from V and 7 bases from J; bases unmatched to any gene: 14. CDR3 loop: CASSPRDRDIGSGEQYF. The DNA for the CDR3 is TGTGCCAGCTCACCACGGGACAGGGATATCGGGTCTGGGGAGCAGTACTTC.

The rearrangement uses TRBV3-1 (or the pseudogene TRBV3-2) and TRBJ2-7; D is possibly TRBD2 (7 bases). The V gene lost 0 bases and the J gene lost 3 bases, with 15 bases spanning the gap. In germline, CDR1 is LGHDT, CDR2 YNNKEL (reference sequence). CDR3 length: 16 amino acids. In nucleotides, the CDR3 is TGTGCCAGCAGCCAAGAGGGCCCGGGGGGCCTCTACGAGCAGTACTTC. The encoded protein is CASSQEGPGGLYEQYF.

The chain links TRBV19 to TRBJ1-2; 12 bases align to TRBD1. The V gene end was trimmed by 10 bases and the J gene end by 11 bases; junction bases not matched to a gene: 11. CDR1 is LNHDA and CDR2 is SQIVND in the germline V gene (reference sequence). The CDR3 is 13 residues long. CDR3 coding DNA: TGTGCCACCTCAATGGGGACAGGGGGCCTTTACACCTTC. Translation gives CATSMGTGGLYTF.

The rearrangement joins TRBV11-2 to TRBJ2-6; TRBD2 might be the D (6 bases). The ends were cut back, 6 bases at V and 4 bases at J, with 16 bases in the middle. CDR1 is SGHAT and CDR2 is FQNNGV in the germline V gene. This CDR3 region has 16 residues. The chain's CDR3 is CASSSGGVLGANVLTF. The CDR3 bases are TGTGCCAGCAGTTCGGGCGGGGTGTTAGGGGCCAACGTCCTGACTTTC.

The chain carries TRBV11-2 and TRBJ1-2; TRBD1 agrees at 9 bases. Germline values: CDR1 SGHAT, CDR2 FQNNGV. The CDR3 is 13 amino acids. J lost 7 bases, V lost 3 bases, and 3 bases had no gene match. CDR3: CASSFGGQGGYTF. The CDR3, as DNA: TGTGCCAGCAGCTTTGGGGGACAGGGTGGCTACACCTTC.

This chain uses TRBV27 with TRBJ2-1; 11 nucleotides line up with TRBD2. Germline assignment: CDR1 MNHEY and CDR2 SMNVEV (reference sequence). The length of the CDR3 is 15 residues. The V and J ends lost 0 bases and 16 bases, in that order; junction bases with no gene match: 11. CDR3 sequence reads: CASSLSVASGRPIFF. DNA of the CDR3: TGTGCCAGCAGTTTATCGGTGGCTAGCGGGAGGCCCATATTCTTC.

This sequence joins TRBV9 and TRBJ2-7, with 10 positions matching TRBD2. V was pared by 7 bases and J by 7 bases, with 14 bases of the junction left unmatched. Looked up from germline, CDR1 is SGDLS and CDR2 is YYNGEE. CDR3 length: 15 residues. CDR3 coding DNA: TGTGCCAGCTCGGCTTCAGGGCTAGCGGGAGTTGAGCAGTACTTC. Its protein product is CASSASGLAGVEQYF.

V and J are TRBV4-1 and TRBJ2-7; 8 bases are a match to TRBD1. The V gene end was trimmed by 1 base and the J gene end by 4 bases; junction bases not matched to a gene: 12. Germline values: CDR1 MGHRA, CDR2 YSYEKL. CDR3 length equals 17 residues. The CDR3 nucleotides read TGCGCCAGCAGCCAAGTCCTCATGGCAGGGGGCAGGTACGAGCAGTACTTC. This translates into CASSQVLMAGGRYEQYF.

The V gene is TRBV6-6, the J gene TRBJ1-4; the D gene is possibly TRBD1 (5 bases). Looked up from germline, CDR1 is MNHNY and CDR2 is SVGAGI (reference sequence). The CDR3 is made up of 12 amino acids. The V end lost 5 bases, the J end lost 10 bases, and 11 bases lay between the germline ends. The CDR3 nucleotides are TGTGCCAGCAGTGGGGGGGACGGAAAACTGTTTTTT. The encoded protein is CASSGGDGKLFF.

The J gene is TRBJ2-5, the V gene TRBV7-2; 7 positions agree with TRBD2. J lost 4 bases, V lost 1 base, and 12 bases had no gene match. From germline, CDR1 is SGHTA and CDR2 FQGNSA. The CDR3 has 17 residues. This CDR3 reads CASSLVAGSIPGETQYF. CDR3 bases: TGTGCCAGCAGCTTAGTAGCGGGCAGTATTCCGGGAGAGACCCAGTACTTC.

Comments on this clone: The same CDR3 can be traced to other DNA sequences in this sample. This chain joins TRBV28 and TRBJ1-5; 10 bases align to TRBD1. V shed 6 bases and J 0 bases; nucleotides not matched to a gene: 11. This CDR3 is 18 amino acids long. The V gene's germline CDR1 is MDHEN and CDR2 SYDVKM. The CDR3 reads CASSTGQGIDYSNQPQHF. CDR3 bases: TGTGCCAGCAGCACGGGACAGGGGATTGATTATAGCAATCAGCCCCAGCATTTT.

The chain employs TRBV11-3 and TRBJ2-1; TRBD2 matches at 10 bases. Germline V gives CDR1 SGHNT, CDR2 YENEEA. CDR3 length equals 14 residues. Trimming removed 1 base from V and 9 bases from J; junction bases left unmatched: 3. Here the CDR3 reads CASSLGLAGTEQFF. DNA for the CDR3: TGTGCCAGCAGCTTAGGACTAGCGGGCACTGAGCAGTTCTTC.

The V call is TRBV30, the J call TRBJ1-4; D possibly corresponds to TRBD1 (5 bases). Germline V gene data show CDR1 as GTSNPN and CDR2 as SVGIG (reference sequence). Between the trimmed V and J ends, which lost 1 base and 7 bases, there was a span of 13 bases. This CDR3 is 14 amino acids long. In nucleotides, the CDR3 is TGTGCCTGGAGTGGCGGCAGGGCGGCTGAAAAACTGTTTTTT. It codes for CAWSGGRAAEKLFF.